This entry describes one T cell receptor beta chain. CD45RO-negative, CCR7-selected cells formed the naive CD8 fraction, which excluded terminally differentiated effector memory CD45RA+ cells. The healthy adult donors were HIV-negative and reported no recent acute infections or vaccinations. The study drew all its donors from Caucasian adults living in Nashville, Tennessee. The sample originates from a study of shared clonotypes between healthy human individuals. Assay: immunoSEQ multiplex PCR; the TCRdb copy retains only in-frame clones and omits some. The data hold around 2.1 million clones, with roughly 91% observed a single time. The CDR3 extends over 16 amino acids. V was shortened by 6 bases and J by 1 base, with 18 bases between the two germline ends. Germline V gene lookup returns CDR1 MDHEN and CDR2 SYDVKM.

This receptor was obtained from a man aged 18 to 29 in good health. Some clones in this sample may be carry-over from other donors' samples. Sample: naive CD8+ T cells from PBMCs. This chain uses TRBV28 with TRBJ2-5, with D perhaps TRBD2 (6 bases). The CDR3 DNA reads as TGTGCCAGCAGGCCCTATACTAGGGACTTCCAAGAGACCCAGTACTTC. Its translation: CASRPYTRDFQETQYF.